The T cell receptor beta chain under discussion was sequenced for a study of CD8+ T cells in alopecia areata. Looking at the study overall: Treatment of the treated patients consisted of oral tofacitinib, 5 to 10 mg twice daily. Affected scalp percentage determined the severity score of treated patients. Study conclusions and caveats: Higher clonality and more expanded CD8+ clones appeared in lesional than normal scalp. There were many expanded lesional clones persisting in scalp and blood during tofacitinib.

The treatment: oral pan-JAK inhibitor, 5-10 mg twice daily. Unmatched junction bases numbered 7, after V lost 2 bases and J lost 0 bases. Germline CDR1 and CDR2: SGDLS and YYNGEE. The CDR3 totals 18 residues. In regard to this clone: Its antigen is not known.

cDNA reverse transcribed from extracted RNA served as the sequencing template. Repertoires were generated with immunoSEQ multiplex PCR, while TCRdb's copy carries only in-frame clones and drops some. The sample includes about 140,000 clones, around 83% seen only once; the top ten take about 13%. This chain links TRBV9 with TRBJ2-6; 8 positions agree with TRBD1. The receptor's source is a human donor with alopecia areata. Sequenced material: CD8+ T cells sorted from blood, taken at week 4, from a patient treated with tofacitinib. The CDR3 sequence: CASSVRDRRPSGANVLTF. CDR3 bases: TGTGCCAGCAGCGTTAGGGACAGGCGTCCCTCTGGGGCCAACGTCCTGACTTTC.